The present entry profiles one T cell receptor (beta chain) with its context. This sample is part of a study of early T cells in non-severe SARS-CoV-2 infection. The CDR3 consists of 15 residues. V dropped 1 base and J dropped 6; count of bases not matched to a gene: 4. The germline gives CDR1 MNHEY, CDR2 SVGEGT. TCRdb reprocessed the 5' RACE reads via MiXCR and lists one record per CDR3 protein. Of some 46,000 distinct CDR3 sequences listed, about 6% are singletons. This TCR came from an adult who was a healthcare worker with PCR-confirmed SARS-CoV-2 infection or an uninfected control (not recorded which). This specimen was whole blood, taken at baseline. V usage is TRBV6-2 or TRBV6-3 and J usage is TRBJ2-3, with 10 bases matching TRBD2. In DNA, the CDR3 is TGTGCCAGCAGTTACTTCGCTAGCGGGGGCGATACGCAGTATTTT. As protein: CASSYFASGGDTQYF.